This is a list of T cell receptor beta chains from one sample in a study of blood T cell repertoires in COVID-19. Method: immunoSEQ multiplex PCR; TCRdb's copy keeps in-frame clones and lacks some. The data hold 140,000 or so clones, with about 90% observed a single time. Sequenced sample: peripheral blood. These receptor sequences come from a woman older than 75 with acute or convalescent COVID-19. CDR3s include the opening cysteine and the closing phenylalanine or tryptophan. A D gene is named only where the DNA matches it firmly. Size values are once, few and many counts, or a class for expanded clones, and some rows have none.

d_call	clone_size	v_call	cdr3_length	j_call	cdr3_nt	cdr3_aa
TRBD1	once	TRBV18	15	TRBJ1-2	TGTGCCAGCTCTCCCGGACAGGGGGCTACCTATGGCTACACCTTC	CASSPGQGATYGYTF
NA	NA	TRBV7-2	13	TRBJ1-1	TGTGCCAGCAGCTTACAAATGAACACTGAAGCTTTCTTT	CASSLQMNTEAFF
NA	few	TRBV29-1	13	TRBJ2-7	TGCAGCGTTTTCGGGGGTATCCTCTTCGAGCAGTACTTC	CSVFGGILFEQYF
TRBD2	NA	TRBV10-1	17	TRBJ2-1	TGCGCCAGCAGTGAGATCACTAGCGGGGGGGGCTACAATGAGCAGTTCTTC	CASSEITSGGGYNEQFF
TRBD1	NA	TRBV19	15	TRBJ2-2	TGTGCCAGTAAGACAGGGATATCGAACACCGGGGAGCTGTTTTTT	CASKTGISNTGELFF
TRBD2	NA	TRBV6-6	15	TRBJ2-2	TGTGCCAGCAGTCGAAGCGGGGAGAACACCGGGGAGCTGTTTTTT	CASSRSGENTGELFF
NA	NA	TRBV5-1	14	TRBJ2-1	TGCGCCAGCAGCTTGGAGGGGCCGTCGGATGAGCAGTTCTTC	CASSLEGPSDEQFF
TRBD1	NA	TRBV9	14	TRBJ1-2	TGTGCCAGCAGCGACCGGGACAGGGGAGGGGGCTACACCTTC	CASSDRDRGGGYTF
NA	NA	TRBV6-5	14	TRBJ1-4	TGTGCCAGCAGCCTCAGAAGAACTAATGAAAAACTGTTTTTT	CASSLRRTNEKLFF
TRBD2	NA	TRBV30	14	TRBJ2-7	TGTGCCTGGAGAGGGGCTAGCGGGTCGGGCGAGCAGTACTTC	CAWRGASGSGEQYF
NA	NA	TRBV2	13	TRBJ1-1	TGTGCCAGCACCTTCAGAGGGAACACTGAAGCTTTCTTT	CASTFRGNTEAFF
TRBD2	NA	TRBV18	17	TRBJ2-3	TGTGCCAGCTCACCACTTGGGACTAGCGTGAGCACAGATACGCAGTATTTT	CASSPLGTSVSTDTQYF
TRBD1	NA	TRBV5-1	13	TRBJ1-5	TGCGCCAGCAGACTTGACAGGGACCAGCCCCAGCATTTT	CASRLDRDQPQHF
NA	NA	TRBV12-5	13	TRBJ1-2	TGTGCTAGTGGTTTTGGCCGTCGGGAAAGCTACACCTTC	CASGFGRRESYTF
NA	NA	TRBV3-1/TRBV3-2	15	TRBJ1-2	TGTGCCAGCAGCCAAGAAATTGGGCTTAACTATGGCTACACCTTC	CASSQEIGLNYGYTF